This TCR beta chain was sequenced for a study of regulatory T cells in long-lasting Graves disease. Broader study findings: Persistent disease favored TRBV28, TRBJ1-2 and TRBJ2-5. A greater number of public clonotypes (over 2,500) was shared by persistent patients than by new patients (around 960). The study found lower TCR diversity in persistent Graves' patients than in newly diagnosed ones.

Of note for this clonotype: Its antigen remains unidentified.

The CDR3 totals 19 residues. Trimming at V came to 5 bases and at J to 5 bases, leaving 16 bases not matched to a gene. Germline V gene sequence: CDR1 SGHAT, CDR2 FQNNGV. Time point reported: persistent/refractory GD, antithyroid drugs over 5 years with positive TRAb. There was RNA extracted from PBMCs, and the TCR library was made from it. Enrollment of patients was through an endocrinology department in Xi'an, China. Libraries of TCR beta came from iRepertoire HTBI primers plus Arm-PCR of CDR3 regions. From the multiplex PCR reads, TCRdb called clonotypes with MiXCR, one entry per CDR3 protein. The sample has about 340,000 distinct CDR3 sequences, about 20% seen once.

Sequenced here: peripheral blood mononuclear cells (PBMCs), sampled when the disease was refractory, from a patient treated with antithyroid drugs. The V call is TRBV11-2, the J call TRBJ2-5; 14 positions agree with TRBD2. This TCR came from a female donor with Graves disease. CDR3 amino acids: CASSQAMTSGGAGLETQYF. The CDR3, as DNA: TGTGCCAGCAGCCAAGCCATGACTAGCGGGGGGGCCGGTCTGGAGACCCAGTACTTC.